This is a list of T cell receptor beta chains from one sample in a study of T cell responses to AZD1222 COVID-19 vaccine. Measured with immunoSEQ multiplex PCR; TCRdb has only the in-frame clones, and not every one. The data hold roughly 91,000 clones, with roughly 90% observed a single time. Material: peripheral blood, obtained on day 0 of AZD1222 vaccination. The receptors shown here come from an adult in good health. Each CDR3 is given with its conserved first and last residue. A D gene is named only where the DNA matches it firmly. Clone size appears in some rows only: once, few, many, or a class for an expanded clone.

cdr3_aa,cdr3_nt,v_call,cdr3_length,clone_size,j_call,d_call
CASRRSGQGPKTQYF,TGTGCCAGCAGACGATCGGGACAGGGCCCGAAGACCCAGTACTTC,TRBV27,15,-,TRBJ2-5,TRBD1
CASSSSPGTYEQYF,TGCGCCAGCAGCTCCTCCCCGGGTACCTACGAGCAGTACTTC,TRBV5-1,14,-,TRBJ2-7,-
CAWGRDRPYGYTF,TGTGCCTGGGGGAGAGACAGGCCTTATGGCTACACCTTC,TRBV30,13,-,TRBJ1-2,-
CASSSSGTSGRNEQYF,TGTGCCAGCAGCTCTTCTGGGACTAGCGGGAGAAACGAGCAGTACTTC,TRBV7-2,16,-,TRBJ2-7,TRBD2
CASSPTERLRVPGELFF,TGTGCCAGCAGCCCGACAGAACGCCTCCGGGTCCCAGGGGAGCTGTTTTTT,TRBV9,17,-,TRBJ2-2,-
CASSGQGTGELFF,TGCGCCAGCAGCGGACAGGGCACCGGGGAGCTGTTTTTT,TRBV5-1,13,-,TRBJ2-2,TRBD1
CASSPGGRGEQYF,TGTGCCAGCAGCCCCGGCGGGAGAGGCGAGCAGTACTTC,TRBV11-2,13,-,TRBJ2-7,TRBD2
CATSRELPSTDTQYF,TGTGCCACCAGCAGAGAACTACCTAGCACAGATACGCAGTATTTT,TRBV15,15,-,TRBJ2-3,-
CASSTTRGLTEAFF,TGTGCCAGCAGCACCACCAGAGGGTTGACTGAAGCTTTCTTT,TRBV7-9,14,few,TRBJ1-1,-
CASSLAVGGYTF,TGTGCCAGCAGCTTAGCAGTCGGGGGCTACACCTTC,TRBV5-6,12,once,TRBJ1-2,-
CASSWKQPNSYEQYF,TGTGCCAGCAGTTGGAAACAGCCGAACTCCTACGAGCAGTACTTC,TRBV6-2/TRBV6-3,15,-,TRBJ2-7,-
CATSDFRDRGDATNEKLFF,TGTGCCACCAGTGATTTCCGGGACAGGGGTGATGCAACTAATGAAAAACTGTTTTTT,TRBV24-1,19,-,TRBJ1-4,TRBD1
CASTPQEVSPLHF,TGTGCCAGCACCCCTCAGGAGGTGTCACCCCTCCACTTT,TRBV7-2,13,once,TRBJ1-6,-
CASSKQGNQPQHF,TGTGCCAGCAGTAAACAGGGTAATCAGCCCCAGCATTTT,TRBV11-2,13,-,TRBJ1-5,-
CASSRGTQAKNIQYF,TGTGCCAGCAGCCGTGGGACCCAAGCCAAAAACATTCAGTACTTC,TRBV7-9,15,-,TRBJ2-4,-
CASSRAETQYF,TGTGCCAGCAGCCGGGCAGAGACCCAGTACTTC,TRBV3-1/TRBV3-2,11,once,TRBJ2-5,-
CSVEDGQQYYGYTF,TGCAGCGTTGAAGATGGGCAGCAATACTATGGCTACACCTTC,TRBV29-1,14,once,TRBJ1-2,-
CASSAGQGSYGYTF,TGTGCCAGCAGCGCTGGACAGGGGAGCTATGGCTACACCTTC,TRBV14,14,-,TRBJ1-2,TRBD1
CASSTASVSYNSPLHF,TGCGCCAGCAGCACCGCATCCGTCTCCTATAATTCACCCCTCCACTTT,TRBV5-1,16,-,TRBJ1-6,-
CASSIGPPSHNGYTF,TGTGCCAGTAGTATCGGCCCTCCCTCGCATAATGGCTACACCTTC,TRBV19,15,-,TRBJ1-2,-
CASSSWGPAISNQPQHF,TGTGCCAGCAGCAGCTGGGGCCCGGCAATAAGCAATCAGCCCCAGCATTTT,TRBV21-1,17,-,TRBJ1-5,-
CASSLSGRGGYTF,TGTGCCAGCAGCTTGAGCGGGAGGGGTGGCTACACCTTC,TRBV11-2,13,-,TRBJ1-2,-